This T cell receptor (beta chain) was captured by sequencing in a study of T cells in localized non-small cell lung cancer. Study-level findings and limits: There were a median roughly 62 of the top 100 tumor clones appearing in adjacent lung. Adjacent uninvolved lung tissue had the highest T cell clonality, exceeding tumor. Prolonged overall survival went with higher T cell density in the blood.

The V gene's germline CDR1 is SGHRS and CDR2 YFSETQ. Deletions cut 5 bases from V and 3 bases from J, with 17 bases between. The CDR3 is 16 amino acids. Notes on this clone: Its antigen is not identified.

Repertoires were generated with immunoSEQ multiplex PCR, while TCRdb's copy carries only in-frame clones and drops some. This repertoire shows several thousand clones, roughly 29% found once; its top ten account for 20% to 25%. The clonotype originates from a woman between 35 and 75 years old with stage I squamous cell lung carcinoma. J is TRBJ1-4 and V is TRBV5-1; D not certain. Sequencing was performed on lung tumor tissue, taken before any cancer treatment. CDR3 sequence reads: CASRVGSQVANEKLFF. CDR3 DNA: TGCGCCAGCAGGGTAGGAAGCCAGGTAGCTAATGAAAAACTGTTTTTT.